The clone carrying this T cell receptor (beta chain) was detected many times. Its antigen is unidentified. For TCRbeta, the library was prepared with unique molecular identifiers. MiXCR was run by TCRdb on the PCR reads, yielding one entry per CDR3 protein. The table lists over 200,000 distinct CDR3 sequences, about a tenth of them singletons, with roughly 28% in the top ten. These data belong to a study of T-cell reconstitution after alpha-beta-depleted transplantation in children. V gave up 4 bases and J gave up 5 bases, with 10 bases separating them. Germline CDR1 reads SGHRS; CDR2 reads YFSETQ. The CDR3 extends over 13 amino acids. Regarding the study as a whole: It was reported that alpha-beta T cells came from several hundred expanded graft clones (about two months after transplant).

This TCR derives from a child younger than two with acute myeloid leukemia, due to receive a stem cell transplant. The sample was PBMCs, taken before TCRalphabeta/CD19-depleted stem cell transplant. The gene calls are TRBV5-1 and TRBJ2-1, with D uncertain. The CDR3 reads CASSGMGDNEQFF. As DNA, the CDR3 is TGCGCCAGCAGCGGGATGGGTGACAATGAGCAGTTCTTC.